The source of this TCR beta chain is a study of Ad26.COV2.S vaccination and SARS-CoV-2 variants. Overall study: Intramuscularly, Ad26.COV2.S was given either once or twice, 56 days apart. Study-level points and caveats: Those who received the vaccine showed greater spike-specific TCR breadth than those given placebo. The analyses of TCR breadth and depth may have understated the size of total T cell responses.

As to treatment: about 20 received Ad26.COV2.S at low or high dose, single or two shots; 5 received placebo; per-sample allocation not given. Day 63 following the first vaccine or placebo injection was when the samples were taken. Remarks on this clone: What it recognizes is unknown.

V lost 6 bases and J lost 2; bases outside the gene matches: 7. This CDR3 has 15 residues. Germline V gene lookup returns CDR1 MDHEN and CDR2 SYDVKM. The method was immunoSEQ multiplex PCR; TCRdb's version includes in-frame clones alone and lacks a portion of them. Of about half a million clones in the sample, 70% to 90% were seen once. The chain couples TRBV28 to TRBJ2-7, with 10 bases identical to TRBD2. The receptor was isolated from a person between 18 and 65 years old who received the Ad26.COV2.S COVID-19 vaccine or a placebo. This specimen consisted of peripheral blood, obtained in a trial of Ad26.COV2.S vaccine versus placebo. DNA of the CDR3: TGTGCCAGCAGCCTCACTAGCGGGATAACCTACGAGCAGTACTTC. This encodes CASSLTSGITYEQYF.